This passage covers 23 T cell receptor beta chains from one sample sequenced in a study of response to subunit inactivated influenza vaccine. TCRdb fed the RT-PCR reads into MiXCR, producing one record per CDR3 protein. The sample includes about 700,000 distinct CDR3 sequences, around 15% of them seen just once. This sample comprised PBMCs from blood, obtained 14 to 15 days before vaccination. Every receptor here comes from a man aged 50 or older who received an inactivated influenza vaccine.

This chain links TRBV6-2 or TRBV6-3 with TRBJ1-5, with 9 bases matching TRBD1. Germline assignment: CDR1 MNHEY and CDR2 SVGEGT. J gave up 4 bases and V 1 base, and 5 bases lay outside the gene matches. CDR3 length: 16 residues. CDR3 in DNA: TGTGCCAGCAGTTACTTCGGGACAGGGAAGAATCAGCCCCAGCATTTT. This sequence encodes CASSYFGTGKNQPQHF.

The rearrangement joins TRBV20-1 to TRBJ2-5; the match to TRBD1 covers 7 bases. This CDR3 comprises 15 residues. CDR1 and CDR2 from the germline V gene are DFQATT and SNEGSKA (reference sequence). V was clipped by 6 bases and J by 4 bases; unmatched bases: 14. The CDR3 sequence: CSAQKEGGRGETQYF. The DNA for the CDR3 is TGCAGTGCCCAAAAAGAAGGGGGCCGGGGAGAGACCCAGTACTTC.

This clonotype has a handful of counts. This chain joins TRBV28 and TRBJ2-1, with 10 bases matching TRBD2. Per the germline V gene, CDR1 is MDHEN and CDR2 is SYDVKM. This CDR3 region has 16 residues. V lost 1 base and J lost 3; bases outside the gene matches: 3. The CDR3: CASSLFTSGVYNEQFF. In nucleotides, the CDR3 is TGTGCCAGCAGTTTATTTACTAGCGGGGTCTACAATGAGCAGTTCTTC.

J is TRBJ1-6 and V is TRBV6-1; tentatively, D is TRBD1 (6 bases). This CDR3 is built from 13 residues. Germline CDR1 and CDR2: MNHNS and SASEGT. Trimming stripped 11 bases from V and 5 bases from J, with 13 bases between. In DNA, the CDR3 is TGTGCCGGGAGGGGGATGAATAATTCACCCCTCCACTTT. Encoded protein: CAGRGMNNSPLHF.

This clonotype was picked up many times. The J gene is TRBJ2-2, the V gene TRBV10-2; 8 bases agree with TRBD2. CDR1 WSHSY and CDR2 SAAADI come from the germline V gene. CDR3 length: 16 residues. V dropped 4 bases and J dropped 0; count of bases not matched to a gene: 4. The CDR3 is CASSGSGGANTGELFF. The DNA for the CDR3 is TGCGCCAGCAGTGGGAGCGGGGGTGCGAACACCGGGGAGCTGTTTTTT.

The chain employs TRBV3-1 and TRBJ2-1, with D uncertain. This CDR3 region has 15 residues. Germline V gene data show CDR1 as LGHDT and CDR2 as YNNKEL (reference sequence). Between the trimmed V and J ends, which lost 1 base and 0 bases, there was a span of 7 bases. The CDR3 loop is CASSQGFISYNEQFF. The CDR3 coding sequence is TGTGCCAGCAGCCAAGGTTTCATCTCCTACAATGAGCAGTTCTTC.

V is TRBV5-6 and J is TRBJ1-1; D not certain. The ends were cut back, 0 bases at V and 4 bases at J, with 10 bases in the middle. The CDR3 covers 14 residues. CDR1 SGHDT and CDR2 YYEEEE come from the germline V gene. The CDR3 DNA sequence: TGTGCCAGCAGCTTGGCCTTCAGGACCACTGAAGCTTTCTTT. Its translation: CASSLAFRTTEAFF. Variable domain in full (rest from reference TRBV5-6 and TRBJ1-1): DAGVTQSPTHLIKTRGQQVTLRCSPKSGHDTVSWYQQALGQGPQFIFQYYEEEERQRGNFPDRFSGHQFPNYSSELNVNALLLGDSALYLCASSLAFRTTEAFFGQGTRLTVV.

The DNA for the CDR3 is TGTGCCAGCAGCCGTGACAGGAATTCCTACGAGCAGTACTTC. This translates into CASSRDRNSYEQYF. This chain connects TRBV7-2 to TRBJ2-7, with a possible D match to TRBD1 (6 bases). CDR1 and CDR2 from the germline V gene are SGHTA and FQGNSA. This CDR3 is 14 amino acids long. V lost 5 bases and J lost 1, with 12 bases in between.

CDR3 sequence (DNA): TGCAGCGTCATGGGAGGCGTAGGGGACAGGTCCGCCTACGAGCAGTACTTC. This translates into CSVMGGVGDRSAYEQYF. The gene calls are TRBV29-1 and TRBJ2-7; 8 bases are shared with TRBD1. The CDR3 runs 17 residues. The germline V gene has CDR1 SQVTM and CDR2 ANQGSEA. The trim removed 6 bases at V and 2 bases at J, leaving 18 bases unmatched.

At least ten counts were recorded for this clonotype. The V and J genes are TRBV20-1 and TRBJ2-1; 11 bases are shared with TRBD2. The CDR3 loop spans 15 amino acids. V lost 0 bases and J lost 7; bases outside the gene matches: 5. Germline CDR1 reads DFQATT; CDR2 reads SNEGSKA (reference sequence). In DNA form, the CDR3 reads TGCAGTGCTAGAGATGGTAGACTAGCGGGGAATGAGCAGTTCTTC. Its protein product is CSARDGRLAGNEQFF.

This clonotype was seen a handful of times. This rearrangement joins TRBV7-2 to TRBJ2-7; 7 bases are shared with TRBD2. The CDR3 has 15 amino acids. The germline CDR1 and CDR2 sequences are SGHTA and FQGNSA. Losses at the gene ends were 5 bases for V and 5 bases for J; bases not matched to a gene: 12. CDR3 sequence (DNA): TGTGCCAGCAGCCCGGTGGGGGGGTCCTGGGACGAGCAGTACTTC. It specifies CASSPVGGSWDEQYF.

The table lists this clonotype with many counts. The chain uses TRBV12-3 or TRBV12-4 and TRBJ2-7; no reliable D call. The CDR3 extends over 12 amino acids. V lost 2 bases and J lost 7, with 9 bases in between. As DNA, the CDR3 is TGTGCCAGCAGTTTACCGTTGGGGGAGCAGTACTTC. Protein product: CASSLPLGEQYF.

The chain is built from TRBV20-1 and TRBJ2-3; 14 bases map to TRBD2. With V trimmed by 5 bases and J by 0 bases, 7 bases remained unmatched. Germline loops: CDR1 DFQATT, CDR2 SNEGSKA (reference sequence). This CDR3 region has 17 residues. CDR3 region: CSAPTSGRAGSTDTQYF. The CDR3 nucleotides are TGCAGTGCTCCGACTAGCGGGAGGGCCGGGAGCACAGATACGCAGTATTTT.

This clonotype occurred a few times. The CDR3 DNA reads as TGTGCCAGCAGCCGACGAGGAGCCGGCACCATATATTTT. It specifies CASSRRGAGTIYF. The rearrangement uses TRBV3-1 and TRBJ1-3, with unresolved D. V was pared by 4 bases and J by 9 bases, with 13 bases between. Germline CDR1 reads LGHDT; CDR2 reads YNNKEL (reference sequence). The CDR3 has 13 amino acids. The full variable domain, completed using reference TRBV3-1 and TRBJ1-3, is DTAVSQTPKYLVTQMGNDKSIKCEQNLGHDTMYWYKQDSKKFLKIMFSYNNKELIINETVPNRFSPKSPDKAHLNLHINSLELGDSAVYFCASSRRGAGTIYFGEGSWLTVV.

V and J are TRBV12-3 or TRBV12-4 and TRBJ2-5; D assignment may be TRBD1 or TRBD2 (6 bases each). The CDR3 is 14 residues long. V dropped 0 bases and J dropped 7 bases, with 12 bases sitting between them. The CDR3: CASSLAGARGTQYF. DNA of the CDR3: TGTGCCAGCAGTTTAGCGGGGGCGCGGGGGACCCAGTACTTC.

The chain employs TRBV25-1 and TRBJ2-2, with D maybe TRBD1 (6 bases). The germline V gene has CDR1 MGHDK and CDR2 SYGVNS. This CDR3 is built from 14 residues. The ends were cut back, 6 bases at V and 4 bases at J, with 12 bases in the middle. CDR3 residues: CASSAGTFTGELFF. In DNA form, the CDR3 reads TGTGCCAGCAGCGCCGGGACATTCACCGGGGAGCTGTTTTTT.

This chain joins TRBV7-9 and TRBJ2-1; D might be TRBD2 (6 bases). V was pared by 2 bases and J by 3 bases, with 14 bases between. Germline V gives CDR1 SEHNR, CDR2 FQNEAQ (reference sequence). The CDR3 has 16 amino acids. The CDR3 bases are TGTGCCAGCAGCTTATGGTTGGGGACTGACTACAATGAGCAGTTCTTC. Its translation: CASSLWLGTDYNEQFF. Complete variable domain (other parts from reference TRBV7-9 and TRBJ2-1): DTGVSQNPRHKITKRGQNVTFRCDPISEHNRLYWYRQTLGQGPEFLTYFQNEAQLEKSRLLSDRFSAERPKGSFSTLEIQRTEQGDSAMYLCASSLWLGTDYNEQFFGPGTRLTVL.

Ten or more counts support this clonotype. The chain joins TRBV12-3 or TRBV12-4 to TRBJ1-1; D gene ambiguous. V was cut by 1 base and J by 5 bases, with 11 bases left in between. The CDR3 extends over 14 amino acids. CDR3 in DNA: TGTGCCAGCAGTTTAGACGGTTTGTGGACTGAAGCTTTCTTT. Its translation: CASSLDGLWTEAFF.

This rearrangement joins TRBV12-3 or TRBV12-4 to TRBJ1-2; D is undetermined. The V end was cut by 6 bases, the J end by 3 bases, with 20 bases between. The CDR3 totals 16 residues. The CDR3 bases are TGTGCCAGCAGATATGGGATCGGCCAGCTAGACTATGGCTACACCTTC. This gives the protein CASRYGIGQLDYGYTF.

The chain is built from TRBV7-9 and TRBJ2-7; 9 bases align to TRBD1. Looked up from germline, CDR1 is SEHNR and CDR2 is FQNEAQ (reference sequence). V gave up 3 bases and J gave up 2 bases; unmatched junction bases: 5. The CDR3 has 15 amino acids. CDR3: CASSLGQGLTYEQYF. In nucleotides, the CDR3 is TGTGCCAGCAGCTTGGGACAGGGCTTGACCTACGAGCAGTACTTC.

The J gene is TRBJ2-2, the V gene TRBV10-3; D ambiguous. Germline values: CDR1 ENHRY, CDR2 SYGVKD. Trimming shortened V by 3 bases and J by 4 bases, and 15 bases separated the two germline ends. The CDR3 length is 16 residues. CDR3 DNA sequence: TGTGCCATCAGTGAAATGGGGTACTCCGGCACCGGGGAGCTGTTTTTT. Protein sequence: CAISEMGYSGTGELFF.

The CDR3 DNA reads as TGTGCCAGCAGCTTAGCCCACGGGATTTCAACAGATACGCAGTATTTT. Its translation is CASSLAHGISTDTQYF. The gene calls are TRBV7-8 and TRBJ2-3, with D maybe TRBD2 (5 bases). The CDR3 totals 16 residues. Germline V gene lookup returns CDR1 SGHVS and CDR2 FQNEAQ. V shed 0 bases and J shed 3 bases, with 13 bases lying between them.

This clonotype has just a few counts. The chain carries TRBV7-8 and TRBJ2-1; D not certain. The CDR3 has 12 residues. With 2 bases removed from V and 6 bases from J, the gap between germline ends came to 5 bases. Germline V CDR1 and CDR2: SGHVS, FQNEAQ. The CDR3 sequence is CASSLRINEQFF. In nucleotides, the CDR3 is TGTGCCAGCAGCTTACGAATCAATGAGCAGTTCTTC.